The 22 T cell receptor beta chains below were found in one sample sequenced in a study of T cells in narcolepsy. Profiling relied on immunoSEQ multiplex PCR, and the TCRdb table lists in-frame clones only, not all of them. The sample has 15,000 to 20,000 clones, about two thirds seen once. Sequencing was done on a sample of CD45RA- memory CD8+ T cells from PBMCs. Receptor source: a human donor with narcolepsy.

CDR3 amino acids: CATSREGRGGDEQYF. The CDR3 DNA sequence: TGTGCCACCAGCAGAGAGGGTAGAGGGGGCGACGAGCAGTACTTC. The genes are TRBV15 and TRBJ2-5; 7 bases align to TRBD1. The J call may be in error: the DNA end matches TRBJ2-7 better. The CDR3 extends over 15 amino acids. The germline CDR1 and CDR2 sequences are LNHNV and YYDKDF (reference sequence).

This rearrangement joins TRBV7-9 to TRBJ2-3; D is perhaps TRBD1 (6 bases). Trimming stripped 4 bases from V and 4 bases from J, with 9 bases between. There are 13 residues in the CDR3. Germline V gene data show CDR1 as SEHNR and CDR2 as FQNEAQ (reference sequence). CDR3 in DNA: TGTGCCAGCAGCTCACAGGGCGCAGATACGCAGTATTTT. This sequence encodes CASSSQGADTQYF.

The chain couples TRBV27 to TRBJ2-1; 7 bases map to TRBD1. Germline assignment: CDR1 MNHEY and CDR2 SMNVEV (reference sequence). Trimming took 2 bases from V and 4 from J; bases not matched to a gene: 2. The CDR3 extends over 14 amino acids. This chain's CDR3 is CASSLGTAYNEQFF. CDR3 nucleotides: TGTGCCAGCAGTTTAGGGACAGCTTACAATGAGCAGTTCTTC.

This chain links TRBV6-5 with TRBJ1-1; unclear D gene. Trimming stripped 5 bases from V and 1 base from J, with 8 bases between. CDR3 length: 13 residues. Looked up from germline, CDR1 is MNHEY and CDR2 is SVGAGI. CDR3 coding DNA: TGTGCCAGCAGTATAGGTCCGAACACTGAAGCTTTCTTT. It codes for CASSIGPNTEAFF.

Judged by abundance, this clone is medium-sized (0.01 to 0.1%). DNA of the CDR3: TGCGCCAGCAGCCTCTGGGGGAACACTGAAGCTTTCTTT. Its protein product is CASSLWGNTEAFF. The chain carries TRBV4-1 and TRBJ1-1; D is unresolved. CDR3 size: 13 residues. V was clipped by 4 bases and J by 1 base, with 7 bases between them. CDR1 and CDR2 from the germline V gene are MGHRA and YSYEKL.

The gene calls are TRBV4-3 and TRBJ2-7; D gene uncertain. The germline V gene encodes CDR1 LGHNA and CDR2 YSLEER. CDR3 length: 15 amino acids. V was trimmed by 0 bases and J by 2 bases, leaving 11 bases between them. CDR3 DNA: TGCGCCAGCAGCCAAGATCCAGCTGCCACCTACGAGCAGTACTTC. It is translated as CASSQDPAATYEQYF.

V and J are TRBV11-3 and TRBJ2-1, with TRBD1 identical over 7 bases. The CDR3 consists of 13 residues. CDR1 is SGHNT and CDR2 is YENEEA in the germline V gene. J was trimmed by 4 bases and V by 3 bases; bases with no gene match: 0. DNA of the CDR3: TGTGCCAGCAGCTTGGACAGGTACAATGAGCAGTTCTTC. This sequence encodes CASSLDRYNEQFF.

The chain carries TRBV11-2 and TRBJ2-5, with TRBD2 matching 10 bases. The V segment lost 0 bases and the J segment 5 bases; nucleotides outside the gene matches: 3. The germline V gene has CDR1 SGHAT and CDR2 FQNNGV. The CDR3 has 15 residues. CDR3 in DNA: TGTGCCAGCAGCTTAGAACTAGCGGGGTGGGAGACCCAGTACTTC. Translating gives CASSLELAGWETQYF.

The chain has TRBV4-1 and TRBJ2-1; TRBD2 agrees at 12 bases. J lost 8 bases, V lost 4 bases, and 6 bases had no gene match. This CDR3 is built from 15 residues. Germline assignment: CDR1 MGHRA and CDR2 YSYEKL. This CDR3 reads CASSLTSGSHDEQFF. Here the CDR3 DNA reads TGCGCCAGCAGCCTGACTAGCGGGAGTCACGATGAGCAGTTCTTC.

The CDR3 DNA sequence: TGTGCCAGCAGCTCCCCAGGCGGGCAGCCCCAGCATTTT. This encodes CASSSPGGQPQHF. The chain recombines TRBV7-9 with TRBJ1-5, with D unresolved. CDR1 SEHNR and CDR2 FQNEAQ come from the germline V gene (reference sequence). The CDR3 runs 13 residues. V was shortened by 4 bases and J by 7 bases, with 11 bases between the two germline ends.

The genes are TRBV30 and TRBJ2-1; 8 bases fit TRBD2. Germline values: CDR1 GTSNPN, CDR2 SVGIG (reference sequence). The CDR3 has 14 amino acids. The trim removed 0 bases at V and 4 bases at J, leaving 2 bases unmatched. The CDR3 region has the DNA TGTGCCTGGAGTGTACTAGCGGAATACAATGAGCAGTTCTTC. Translated: CAWSVLAEYNEQFF.

This clone was seen only a few times. Written as DNA, the CDR3 is TGTGCCAGTAGTATATCCCCGGCGAGCACAGATACGCAGTATTTT. Translation: CASSISPASTDTQYF. The rearrangement uses TRBV19 and TRBJ2-3, with no clear D. This CDR3 has 15 residues. Trimming took off 2 bases at V and 0 bases at J, with 9 bases between the two ends. Germline V lookup: CDR1 LNHDA, CDR2 SQIVND (reference sequence).

Sample share makes this clone medium-sized. The chain has TRBV6-6 and TRBJ1-5; D uncertain. The CDR3 length is 15 residues. The germline V gene has CDR1 MNHNY and CDR2 SVGAGI (reference sequence). V gave up 2 bases and J gave up 2 bases, with 10 bases separating them. As DNA, the CDR3 is TGTGCCAGCAGTTACCTTAGCGGGGGCAATCAGCCCCAGCATTTT. Translation gives CASSYLSGGNQPQHF.

V and J are TRBV19 and TRBJ2-7, with 8 nucleotides matching TRBD1. The CDR3 runs to 14 residues. Germline loops: CDR1 LNHDA, CDR2 SQIVND (reference sequence). Trimming took 5 bases from V and 6 from J; bases not matched to a gene: 9. The CDR3 sequence is CASSPLGTGAEQYF. The CDR3 DNA is TGTGCCAGTAGTCCTCTCGGGACAGGAGCCGAGCAGTACTTC.

This chain joins TRBV2 and TRBJ2-7; D might be TRBD2 (6 bases). This CDR3 spans 16 amino acids. In germline, CDR1 is SNHLY, CDR2 FYNNEI. V lost 3 bases and J 6 bases, leaving 21 bases between the germline ends. CDR3 in DNA: TGTGCCAGCAGTGAGAGAGGAACGGGAGCGCGTGGCGAGCAGTACTTC. Its protein product is CASSERGTGARGEQYF.

This chain joins TRBV15 and TRBJ1-2; TRBD1 aligns across 7 bases. Germline CDR1 LNHNV, CDR2 YYDKDF (reference sequence). This CDR3 comprises 15 residues. Trimming removed 3 bases from V and 6 bases from J; junction bases left unmatched: 10. CDR3 sequence (DNA): TGTGCCACCAGCAGGAAGAGGGACAGTCCTGATGGCTACACCTTC. This encodes CATSRKRDSPDGYTF.

The chain carries TRBV6-6 and TRBJ1-1, with D hard to call. Trimming removed 6 bases from V and 4 bases from J, with 12 bases in between. The germline V gene encodes CDR1 MNHNY and CDR2 SVGAGI (reference sequence). This CDR3 is 13 amino acids long. CDR3 coding DNA: TGTGCCAGCAGACCCTCGGAGGGCACTGAAGCTTTCTTT. Amino acid sequence: CASRPSEGTEAFF.

V is TRBV13 and J is TRBJ2-2; tentatively, D is TRBD2 (5 bases). Per the germline V gene, CDR1 is PRHDT and CDR2 is FYEKMQ (reference sequence). The CDR3 totals 17 residues. V lost 2 bases and J lost 2, with 15 bases in between. CDR3: CASSLLWAGDNTGELFF. The DNA for the CDR3 is TGTGCCAGCAGCTTACTATGGGCGGGCGACAACACCGGGGAGCTGTTTTTT.

In this sample, this clone turned up once. The genes are TRBV10-2 and TRBJ2-3; D is tentatively TRBD1 or TRBD2 (5 bases each). CDR1 and CDR2 (germline): WSHSY, SAAADI. The CDR3 has 14 residues. V lost 8 bases to trimming and J lost 1 base, with 13 bases between them. This CDR3 reads CASRDDRGTDTQYF. DNA of the CDR3: TGCGCCAGCCGGGACGATAGGGGCACAGATACGCAGTATTTT.

This clone has a handful of counts. The chain combines TRBV2 with TRBJ2-3; 8 bases are shared with TRBD2. Trimming at V came to 5 bases and at J to 2 bases, leaving 12 bases not matched to a gene. CDR3 length: 17 amino acids. Germline loops: CDR1 SNHLY, CDR2 FYNNEI. The CDR3 sequence: CASSSSRVAGSTDTQYF. In DNA, the CDR3 is TGTGCCAGCAGTTCTTCTAGAGTAGCGGGATCCACAGATACGCAGTATTTT. Together with reference TRBV2 and TRBJ2-3, the CDR3 gives the full variable domain: EPEVTQTPSHQVTQMGQEVILRCVPISNHLYFYWYRQILGQKVEFLVSFYNNEISEKSEIFDDQFSVERPDGSNFTLKIRSTKLEDSAMYFCASSSSRVAGSTDTQYFGPGTRLTVL.

The V call is TRBV2, the J call TRBJ2-3, with 8 bases that match TRBD1. CDR1 and CDR2 from the germline V gene are SNHLY and FYNNEI. The trim removed 1 base at V and 4 bases at J, leaving 7 bases unmatched. The CDR3 totals 16 residues. As DNA, the CDR3 is TGTGCCAGCAGTGAAGAGCAGGGGGCGCGGGCAGATACGCAGTATTTT. Protein product: CASSEEQGARADTQYF. The complete variable domain, with remaining parts taken from reference TRBV2 and TRBJ2-3, reads EPEVTQTPSHQVTQMGQEVILRCVPISNHLYFYWYRQILGQKVEFLVSFYNNEISEKSEIFDDQFSVERPDGSNFTLKIRSTKLEDSAMYFCASSEEQGARADTQYFGPGTRLTVL.

This clone showed up just once. The rearrangement joins TRBV28 to TRBJ1-2; 9 nucleotides line up with TRBD1. J lost 2 bases, V lost 1 base, and 14 bases had no gene match. This CDR3 region has 19 residues. Germline CDR1 and CDR2: MDHEN and SYDVKM. The CDR3 nucleotides are TGTGCCAGCAGTTTATTATTTCGGACAGGGGCCAGAAAGAACTATGGCTACACCTTC. This encodes CASSLLFRTGARKNYGYTF.